Presented here are 16 T cell receptor beta chains from one specimen sequenced in a study of blood T cell repertoires in COVID-19. Data came from immunoSEQ multiplex PCR; TCRdb stores just in-frame clones and leaves some out. There are some 350,000 clones in the sample; almost 90% occur only once, and just under 7.5% lies in the top ten. The source material was peripheral blood. The receptors here all came from a woman in her seventies with COVID-19, enrolled during active disease.

The CDR3 protein is CASSLRGRKAFF. CDR3 sequence (DNA): TGTGCCAGCAGTTTAAGGGGGCGCAAAGCTTTCTTT. This sequence joins TRBV28 and TRBJ1-1; TRBD1 matches at 7 bases. This CDR3 is built from 12 residues. The germline gives CDR1 MDHEN, CDR2 SYDVKM. Trimming at V came to 2 bases and at J to 9 bases, leaving 3 bases not matched to a gene. The variable domain in full, completed from reference TRBV28 and TRBJ1-1, reads DVKVTQSSRYLVKRTGEKVFLECVQDMDHENMFWYRQDPGLGLRLIYFSYDVKMKEKGDIPEGYSVSREKKERFSLILESASTNQTSMYLCASSLRGRKAFFGQGTRLTVV.

The chain employs TRBV3-1 (or the pseudogene TRBV3-2) and TRBJ1-5; D is uncertain. Trimming shortened V by 7 bases and J by 2 bases, and 15 bases separated the two germline ends. The CDR3 length is 15 residues. In germline, CDR1 is LGHDT, CDR2 YNNKEL (reference sequence). The CDR3: CASKLAGGCNQPQHF. In DNA, the CDR3 is TGTGCCAGCAAGCTTGCCGGCGGATGCAATCAGCCCCAGCATTTT.

This rearrangement joins TRBV19 to TRBJ1-5, with D tentatively TRBD1 (5 bases). The germline gives CDR1 LNHDA, CDR2 SQIVND (reference sequence). The CDR3 runs 13 residues. The V end lost 1 base, the J end lost 6 bases, and 7 bases lay between the germline ends. CDR3 region: CASSIVGVQPQHF. In DNA form, the CDR3 reads TGTGCCAGTAGTATAGTAGGGGTTCAGCCCCAGCATTTT.

The V call is TRBV10-2, the J call TRBJ2-5; D is perhaps TRBD1 (6 bases). Trimming left V 1 base short and J 2 bases short, with 8 bases between. CDR3 size: 14 residues. CDR1 WSHSY and CDR2 SAAADI come from the germline V gene. CDR3 nucleotide sequence: TGCGCCAGCAGTGAGTGGGACATACAAGAGACCCAGTACTTC. This translates into CASSEWDIQETQYF.

The chain is built from TRBV5-5 and TRBJ1-4; TRBD1 matches 10 bases. CDR1 and CDR2 (germline): SGHKS, YYEKEE (reference sequence). The CDR3 extends over 15 amino acids. Trimming at V came to 3 bases and at J to 6 bases, leaving 5 bases not matched to a gene. This CDR3 reads CASSWGQGRDEKLFF. In DNA, the CDR3 is TGTGCCAGCAGCTGGGGACAGGGGAGAGATGAAAAACTGTTTTTT.

This sequence joins TRBV4-1 and TRBJ2-7; a weak D match, TRBD2 (6 bases). This CDR3 contains 17 residues. The ends were cut back, 0 bases at V and 6 bases at J, with 21 bases in the middle. Germline CDR1 and CDR2: MGHRA and YSYEKL. This CDR3 reads CASSQDGVWGEPFEQYF. CDR3 nucleotides: TGCGCCAGCAGCCAAGATGGGGTGTGGGGGGAACCCTTCGAGCAGTACTTC.

The gene calls are TRBV24-1 and TRBJ1-1; 8 nucleotides agree with TRBD1. Germline trimming cut 4 bases from V and 5 bases from J; bases unmatched to any gene: 8. CDR3 size: 15 residues. In germline, CDR1 is KGHDR, CDR2 SFDVKD. CDR3 residues: CATSDPGTGGTEAFF. The DNA of the CDR3 is TGTGCCACCAGTGACCCCGGGACAGGCGGAACTGAAGCTTTCTTT.

The chain carries TRBV20-1 and TRBJ2-1; the D gene is possibly TRBD2 (7 bases). The CDR3 is made up of 14 amino acids. V lost 3 bases, J lost 4 bases, and 13 bases lay in between. Germline V lookup: CDR1 DFQATT, CDR2 SNEGSKA (reference sequence). The CDR3 DNA reads as TGCAGTGCTAGTTCCCGGGGGGCTTACAATGAGCAGTTCTTC. It translates to CSASSRGAYNEQFF.

The chain couples TRBV6-5 to TRBJ2-7, with 7 bases fitting TRBD1. Germline V gene sequence: CDR1 MNHEY, CDR2 SVGAGI. The CDR3 sequence is 14 residues long. V dropped 6 bases and J dropped 2; count of bases not matched to a gene: 7. The DNA of the CDR3 is TGTGCCAGCAGAGCCTACAGGGGAACCTACGAGCAGTACTTC. Protein product: CASRAYRGTYEQYF.

This chain uses TRBV14 with TRBJ1-1; D gene uncertain. V gave up 0 bases and J gave up 1 base, with 12 bases separating them. Germline CDR1 and CDR2: SGHDN and FVKESK. The CDR3 extends over 16 amino acids. The CDR3 here is CASSQDPREGNTEAFF. As DNA, the CDR3 is TGTGCCAGCAGCCAAGATCCCCGAGAGGGGAACACTGAAGCTTTCTTT.

Only a few counts were recorded for this clone. The rearrangement links TRBV3-1 (or the pseudogene TRBV3-2) to TRBJ2-5; 12 bases line up with TRBD2. The CDR3 is 16 amino acids. Germline V gives CDR1 LGHDT, CDR2 YNNKEL (reference sequence). The junction had 10 bases not matched to a gene; V was cut back by 7 bases and J by 4 bases. CDR3 coding DNA: TGTGCCAGCACCTTGCTAGCGGGGGGGCCTAGAGAGACCCAGTACTTC. It yields the protein CASTLLAGGPRETQYF.

V and J are TRBV2 and TRBJ2-7, with TRBD2 matching 7 bases. The ends lost 1 base at V and 2 bases at J; junction bases unmatched: 14. The germline V gene encodes CDR1 SNHLY and CDR2 FYNNEI. This CDR3 contains 18 residues. The CDR3, as DNA: TGTGCCAGCAGTGAAGAGCGGGACCAGGGACCCATAGCCTACGAGCAGTACTTC. Its protein is CASSEERDQGPIAYEQYF.

This clone was seen a single time. The chain links TRBV6-5 to TRBJ1-2; 7 nucleotides match TRBD1. V shed 5 bases, J shed 5 bases, and the junction held 8 bases outside the gene matches. The CDR3 loop spans 14 amino acids. The germline CDR1 and CDR2 sequences are MNHEY and SVGAGI. CDR3: CASSRAGTEYGYTF. The CDR3 DNA sequence: TGTGCCAGCAGTAGAGCCGGGACAGAGTATGGCTACACCTTC.

The chain links TRBV27 to TRBJ2-7; 8 bases align to TRBD2. CDR1 is MNHEY and CDR2 is SMNVEV in the germline V gene (reference sequence). The CDR3 sequence is 13 residues long. The V segment lost 5 bases and the J segment 4 bases; nucleotides outside the gene matches: 4. CDR3 residues: CASSPPGGYEQYF. CDR3 bases: TGTGCCAGCAGTCCCCCGGGGGGGTACGAGCAGTACTTC.

The chain couples TRBV2 to TRBJ2-7; D is unclear. Germline V CDR1 and CDR2: SNHLY, FYNNEI. The CDR3 totals 13 residues. The ends were cut back, 1 base at V and 7 bases at J, with 11 bases in the middle. The CDR3 sequence is CASSEVGSSEQYF. The CDR3 region has the DNA TGTGCCAGCAGTGAAGTCGGTTCGTCTGAGCAGTACTTC.

A word on this clone: Other nucleotide sequences in the sample specify the same CDR3. This chain joins TRBV24-1 and TRBJ1-5; D unresolved. CDR1 and CDR2 from the germline V gene are KGHDR and SFDVKD. V was trimmed by 3 bases and J by 4 bases, leaving 3 bases between them. The length of the CDR3 is 12 residues. In DNA, the CDR3 is TGTGCCACCAGTGATCTTAATCAGCCCCAGCATTTT. It translates to CATSDLNQPQHF.